The entry below describes one TCR beta chain. Its antigen remains unknown. This record comes from a study of post-analysis software for immune sequencing data. Findings of the study overall: F measure grouped same-batch samples tightly together.

Carried by the TCR beta cDNA libraries were unique molecular identifiers. From the PCR reads, TCRdb called clonotypes with MiXCR, one entry per CDR3 protein. The sample lists hundreds of thousands of distinct CDR3 sequences, roughly 30% occurring once. The clonotype originates from a girl between 10 and 17 years old with multiple sclerosis. Sequenced: blood.

The CDR3: CASSYPDGRSYSPLHF. The CDR3 DNA sequence: TGTGCCAGCAGTTATCCGGACGGGCGCTCGTACTCACCCCTCCACTTT. The rearrangement uses TRBV6-6 and TRBJ1-6; no clear D. V was trimmed by 3 bases and J by 10 bases, leaving 19 bases between them. Germline V gene lookup returns CDR1 MNHNY and CDR2 SVGAGI (reference sequence). The CDR3 is 16 residues long.